The source of this T cell receptor beta chain is a study of T-cell reconstitution after alpha-beta-depleted transplantation in children. This clonotype was seen repeatedly, ten times or more. Unique molecular identifiers were incorporated into the prepared TCRbeta library. TCRdb processed the PCR reads anew with MiXCR; each CDR3 protein has one entry. The data show around 200,000 distinct CDR3 sequences, roughly 9% seen once. This sequence originates from a human donor who donated a stem cell graft to a child with acute lymphoblastic leukemia. The sample here was PBMCs from the stem cell graft donor, taken from the stem cell graft.

This CDR3 is CASSRQGGEGPQHF. The CDR3, as DNA: TGTGCCAGCAGTCGACAGGGAGGAGAGGGACCCCAGCATTTT. The genes are TRBV12-3 or TRBV12-4 and TRBJ1-5; 7 bases align to TRBD1. V lost 5 bases to trimming and J lost 10 bases; unmatched junction nucleotides: 11. This CDR3 has 14 residues.